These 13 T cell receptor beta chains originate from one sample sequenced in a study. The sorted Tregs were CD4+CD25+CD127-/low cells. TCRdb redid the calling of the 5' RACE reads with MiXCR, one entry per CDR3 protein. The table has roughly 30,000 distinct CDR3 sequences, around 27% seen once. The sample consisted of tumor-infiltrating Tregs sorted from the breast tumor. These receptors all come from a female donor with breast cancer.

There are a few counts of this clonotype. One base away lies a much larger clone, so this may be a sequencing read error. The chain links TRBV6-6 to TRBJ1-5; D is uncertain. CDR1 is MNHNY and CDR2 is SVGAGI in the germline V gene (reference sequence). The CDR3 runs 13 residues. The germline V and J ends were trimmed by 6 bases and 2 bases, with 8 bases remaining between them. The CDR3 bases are TGTGCCAGCAGGGGGAAGTGCAATCAGCCCCAGCATTTT. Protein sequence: CASRGKCNQPQHF.

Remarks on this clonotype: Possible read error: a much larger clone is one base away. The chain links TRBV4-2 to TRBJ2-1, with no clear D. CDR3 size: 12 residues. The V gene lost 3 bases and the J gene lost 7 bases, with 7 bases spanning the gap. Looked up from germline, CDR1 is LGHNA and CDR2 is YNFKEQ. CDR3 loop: CASSHRHNEQFF. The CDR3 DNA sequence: TGTGCCAGCAGCCACCGGCATAATGAGCAGTTCTTC.

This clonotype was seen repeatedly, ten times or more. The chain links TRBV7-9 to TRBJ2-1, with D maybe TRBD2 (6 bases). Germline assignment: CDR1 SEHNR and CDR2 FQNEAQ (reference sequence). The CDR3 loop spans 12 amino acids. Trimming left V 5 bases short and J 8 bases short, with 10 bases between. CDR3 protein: CASSPGGYEQFF. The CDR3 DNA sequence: TGTGCCAGCAGCCCTGGGGGGTATGAGCAGTTCTTC.

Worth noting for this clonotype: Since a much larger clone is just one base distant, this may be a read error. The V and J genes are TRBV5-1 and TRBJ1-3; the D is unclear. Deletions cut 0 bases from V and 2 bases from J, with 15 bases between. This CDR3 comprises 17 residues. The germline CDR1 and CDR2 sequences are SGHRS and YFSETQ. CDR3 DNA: TGCGCCAGCAGCTTGGGAGTTAGGTTCCCCGCTGGAAACACCATATATTTT. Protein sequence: CASSLGVRFPAGNTIYF.

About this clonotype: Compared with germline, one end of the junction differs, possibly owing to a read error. CDR3 DNA: TGTGCTAGCACCAAACTAGCGGGTCCCCAAGAGACCCAGTACTTC. This translates into CASTKLAGPQETQYF. The chain combines TRBV7-7 with TRBJ2-5, with 9 positions matching TRBD2. Germline V lookup: CDR1 SSHAT, CDR2 FNYEAQ (reference sequence). CDR3 length: 15 amino acids.

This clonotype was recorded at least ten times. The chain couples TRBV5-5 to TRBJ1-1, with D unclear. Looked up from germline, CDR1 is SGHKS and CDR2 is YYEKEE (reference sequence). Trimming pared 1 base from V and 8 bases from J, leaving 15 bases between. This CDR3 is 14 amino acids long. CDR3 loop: CASSLQAGSREAFF. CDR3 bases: TGTGCCAGCAGCTTGCAGGCCGGTTCAAGGGAAGCTTTCTTT.

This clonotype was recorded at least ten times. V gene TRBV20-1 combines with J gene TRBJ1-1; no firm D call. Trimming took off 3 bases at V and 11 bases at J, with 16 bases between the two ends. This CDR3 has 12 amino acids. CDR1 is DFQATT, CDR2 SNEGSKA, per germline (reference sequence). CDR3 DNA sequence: TGCAGTGCTAGCGTAGATCTTCGGCGGGCTTTCTTT. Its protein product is CSASVDLRRAFF.

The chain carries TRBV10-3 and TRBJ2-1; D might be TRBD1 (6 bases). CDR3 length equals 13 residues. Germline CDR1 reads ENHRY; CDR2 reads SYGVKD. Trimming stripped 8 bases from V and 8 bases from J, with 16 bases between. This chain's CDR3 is CAIGYTGTDEQFF. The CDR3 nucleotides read TGTGCCATCGGATATACAGGGACGGATGAGCAGTTCTTC.

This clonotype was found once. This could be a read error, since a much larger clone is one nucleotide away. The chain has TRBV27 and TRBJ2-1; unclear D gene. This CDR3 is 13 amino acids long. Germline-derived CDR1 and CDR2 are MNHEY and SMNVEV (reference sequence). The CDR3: CASRLYVYNEQFF. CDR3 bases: TGTGCCAGCAGATTATACGTTTACAATGAGCAGTTCTTC.

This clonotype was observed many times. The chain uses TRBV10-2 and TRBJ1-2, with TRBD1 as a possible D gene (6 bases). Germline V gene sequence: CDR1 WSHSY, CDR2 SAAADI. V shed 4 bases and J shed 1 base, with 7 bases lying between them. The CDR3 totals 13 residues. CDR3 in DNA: TGCGCCAGCAGTGTGGACAGTAACTATGGCTACACCTTC. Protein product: CASSVDSNYGYTF.

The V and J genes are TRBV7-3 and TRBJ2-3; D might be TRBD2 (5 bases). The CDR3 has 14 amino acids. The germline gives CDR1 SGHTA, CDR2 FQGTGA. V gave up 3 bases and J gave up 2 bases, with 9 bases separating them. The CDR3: CASSLGGYTDTQYF. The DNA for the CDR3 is TGTGCCAGCAGCTTGGGCGGGTACACAGATACGCAGTATTTT.

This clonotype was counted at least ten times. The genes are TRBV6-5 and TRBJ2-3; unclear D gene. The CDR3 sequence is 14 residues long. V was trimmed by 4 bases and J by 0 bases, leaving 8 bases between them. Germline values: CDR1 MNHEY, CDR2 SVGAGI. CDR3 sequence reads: CASSSQDSTDTQYF. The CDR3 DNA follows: TGTGCCAGCAGTTCTCAGGACAGCACAGATACGCAGTATTTT.

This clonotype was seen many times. The CDR3 sequence is CASSFGSGRADEQFF. In DNA, the CDR3 is TGTGCCAGCAGTTTTGGTAGCGGGAGGGCCGATGAGCAGTTCTTC. The rearrangement links TRBV12-3 or TRBV12-4 to TRBJ2-1; 11 bases fit TRBD2. CDR3 length: 15 amino acids. With 3 bases clipped from V and 8 bases from J, the junction kept 6 bases outside the gene matches.